The present TCR beta chain was sequenced within a study of cytomegalovirus exposure and HLA in healthy donors. This PCR relied on a set of 60 Vbeta primers and 13 Jbeta primers. Measured with immunoSEQ multiplex PCR; TCRdb has only the in-frame clones, and not every one. The sample lists about 220,000 clones, over 80% occurring once. This clone was seen a handful of times. What it binds is not known. Other DNA variants within this sample encode the same CDR3. Germline values: CDR1 LNHDA, CDR2 SQIVND (reference sequence). This CDR3 region has 16 residues. V gave up 5 bases and J gave up 1 base; unmatched junction bases: 7. Findings and caveats of the study: Across donors, most TCRs were seen rarely, yet some public ones were widespread. Later analysis reportedly placed an Asian-associated ancestry cluster below the approximately 680-donor mean in N-insertions. In a later analysis, V- and J-gene trimming of beta chains associated with a DCLRE1C missense variant, replicated independently. In a later analysis, the majority of CMV-associated beta chains seemingly showed HLA restriction.

J is TRBJ2-7 and V is TRBV19; TRBD2 agrees at 11 bases. The source material was PBMCs. The origin of this receptor is a man between 35 and 55 years old in good health and CMV-seropositive. For the CDR3, the DNA is TGTGCCAGTAGTGTAGGGGGGACTAGCGGTTCCTACGAGCAGTACTTC. Its protein product is CASSVGGTSGSYEQYF. The full variable domain, completed using reference TRBV19 and TRBJ2-7, is DGGITQSPKYLFRKEGQNVTLSCEQNLNHDAMYWYRQDPGQGLRLIYYSQIVNDFQKGDIAEGYSVSREKKESFPLTVTSAQKNPTAFYLCASSVGGTSGSYEQYFGPGTRLTVT.